These T cell receptor beta chains were read from a single sample in a study of CD8 T cells in ankylosing spondylitis. TCRdb redid the calling of the 5' RACE reads with MiXCR, one entry per CDR3 protein. The sample holds roughly 230,000 distinct CDR3 sequences, 15% to 20% seen once. Sequencing was carried out using blood, either unsorted or a sorted T cell fraction (not recorded which). Source of these receptors: a male donor with ankylosing spondylitis or in good health (not recorded which). Both conserved end residues are trimmed from each CDR3. Each record gives: V gene, CDR3 protein.

TRBV7-3,ASREQGNTEAF
TRBV3-1,ASSPSLRAAEKLF
TRBV10-2,ASSPAGVSNEQF
TRBV7-3,ASSYDWSSYNEQF
TRBV9,ATTLDGTGELF
TRBV5-6,ASSLVAGGPRANEQF
TRBV29-1,SVEDQGKNGELF
TRBV20-1,SAPPAPKDQPQH
TRBV5-1,ASFEGTVLETQY
TRBV7-2,ASSPTGSSTDTQY
TRBV27,ASSLGGGGASYEQY
TRBV3-1,ASSQGGGWENEQF
TRBV6-2/TRBV6-3,ASSYGLAGAEQF
TRBV18,ASSPGNSNQPQH
TRBV4-2,ASSERTSGSGGELF
TRBV4-1,ASSHPKYETGTGDDNEQF
TRBV12-3/TRBV12-4,ASSLLAYNTDTQY
TRBV7-9,ASSLVGGSTNEKLF
TRBV7-9,ASSFSQGRDGYT
TRBV4-3,ASSQDIDSFDSGANVLT
TRBV5-5,ASSLEDLGRFSYEQY
TRBV6-5,ASSPGGLGYT
TRBV4-1,ASSQVMGGSDTQY
TRBV12-3/TRBV12-4,ASSSSGGAETDTQY
TRBV6-1,ASLVPKLEPGPGELF
TRBV12-5,ASGYGARTYEQY
TRBV9,ASSPSGRRGETQY
TRBV29-1,SVGTRDIPYEQY
TRBV4-3,ASSQDRAGPTDTQY
TRBV10-3,AITSESSYNEQF
TRBV6-2/TRBV6-3,ASSYSASGLLSYNEQF
TRBV12-3/TRBV12-4,ASSMGVGSYNEQF
TRBV7-9,ASSVGPGANVLT
TRBV7-7,ASSHRGGVNEQF
TRBV7-2,ASSLLPGENGNEQF
TRBV5-6,ASSLGLQSSGANVLT
TRBV29-1,SVRASGSNEQF
TRBV11-2,ASADGHIPSRVTTEAF
TRBV2,ASNRHEQY
TRBV6-5,ASSFGSNEKLF
TRBV27,ASSFSQVMAYNEQF
TRBV7-3,ASSLGGDPNEKLF
TRBV6-2/TRBV6-3,ASSPHSRNIQY
TRBV20-1,SARGLYRENTEAF
TRBV5-6,ASSNRGHGYNEQF